In its sample, the clone carrying this T cell receptor (beta chain) was seen many times. What it binds is not known. At one end, the junction sequence differs from germline, possibly due to a read error. The study made its TCR cDNA through 5'RACE template switching. That step introduced a universal primer site along with UMIs. Via MiXCR, TCRdb re-called the 5' RACE reads, giving one row per CDR3 protein. The profile shows about 260,000 distinct CDR3 sequences, 10% to 15% of them singletons. The sample comes from a study of T cells after yellow fever vaccination. Overall study findings and caveats: Secondary responses were weaker yet peaked faster, day 5 versus 15. Repertoires sorted by FACS could include abundant clonotypes that are contaminants from the bulk population. After the booster, 96% of CD4 and roughly nine tenths of CD8 primary-response clones were re-detected.

This clonotype was sampled from a man younger than 40 who received the YFV17D yellow fever vaccine. The sample in question was CD4+ T cells sorted from PBMCs, obtained 45 days after the yellow fever booster vaccination.

CDR3 sequence: CASSLGTSRNEQFF. The CDR3 nucleotides are TGTGCCAGCAGCTTAGGGACTAGCAGGAATGAGCAGTTCTTT. V and J are TRBV7-6 and TRBJ2-1, with 8 bases that match TRBD2. Per germline, CDR1 SGHVS and CDR2 FNYEAQ. The CDR3 has 14 residues.